Shown below are 14 T cell receptor beta chains from a single sample sequenced in a study of blood T cell repertoires in COVID-19. The repertoire was sequenced with immunoSEQ multiplex PCR; TCRdb's copy has only in-frame clones and lacks some. The sample lists about 100,000 clones; around four fifths were seen once. The sequencing input was peripheral blood. Receptors were obtained from a man aged 65 to 79 with active or convalescent COVID-19.

J is TRBJ1-6 and V is TRBV9; unclear D gene. Trimming left V 4 bases short and J 7 bases short, with 15 bases between. Germline lookup yields CDR1 SGDLS and CDR2 YYNGEE. The CDR3 totals 15 residues. The DNA for the CDR3 is TGTGCCAGCAGCCCCCTATCGGGGAAGAATTCACCCCTCCACTTT. It specifies CASSPLSGKNSPLHF.

The J gene is TRBJ1-5, the V gene TRBV18; 8 bases are a match to TRBD1. Germline CDR1 reads KGHSH; CDR2 reads LQKENI. V shed 6 bases and J 3 bases; nucleotides not matched to a gene: 7. This CDR3 spans 15 amino acids. This chain's CDR3 is CASSPGQGYNQPQHF. For the CDR3, the DNA is TGTGCCAGCTCCCCTGGACAGGGCTACAATCAGCCCCAGCATTTT.

This clone was detected many times. The chain employs TRBV7-3 and TRBJ1-2; D is unresolved. Germline lookup yields CDR1 SGHTA and CDR2 FQGTGA. CDR3 length: 16 amino acids. Trimming cost V 5 bases and J 8 bases, with 24 bases left between them. The CDR3 sequence: CASSPVPTPTEWGYTF. The CDR3 DNA is TGTGCCAGCAGCCCAGTCCCTACACCCACGGAGTGGGGCTACACCTTC.

This clone has more than one count but fewer than ten. The chain is built from TRBV20-1 and TRBJ1-5, with D possibly matching TRBD1 (5 bases). CDR3 size: 14 residues. V lost 3 bases, J lost 3 bases, and 12 bases lay in between. Germline values: CDR1 DFQATT, CDR2 SNEGSKA (reference sequence). The DNA for the CDR3 is TGCAGTGCTAGTTTGCGGGGCTACAATCAGCCCCAGCATTTT. Its translation is CSASLRGYNQPQHF.

The chain joins TRBV28 to TRBJ1-2; D possibly corresponds to TRBD1 (6 bases). Trimming removed 9 bases at V and 6 bases at J, with 17 bases between. From germline, CDR1 is MDHEN and CDR2 SYDVKM. The CDR3 has 13 amino acids. The CDR3 DNA sequence: TGTGCCAGTAATACAGGGATTGTGGATGGCTACACCTTC. It encodes CASNTGIVDGYTF.

The chain employs TRBV5-8 and TRBJ2-2; the D gene is possibly TRBD1 (6 bases). V was trimmed by 4 bases and J by 1 base, leaving 17 bases between them. Germline V CDR1 and CDR2: SGHTS, YDEGEE. This CDR3 contains 17 residues. CDR3 sequence: CASSLPLTGMNTGELFF. In nucleotides, the CDR3 is TGTGCCAGCAGCCTGCCCCTAACAGGGATGAACACCGGGGAGCTGTTTTTT.

This clone has only one observation. The chain is built from TRBV11-2 and TRBJ1-1, with D possibly TRBD1 on 6 matching bases. Trimming took off 5 bases at V and 1 base at J, with 8 bases between the two ends. Germline CDR1 and CDR2: SGHAT and FQNNGV. The CDR3 is 13 residues long. The CDR3 is CASSATGNTEAFF. The DNA for the CDR3 is TGTGCCAGCAGCGCGACAGGGAACACTGAAGCTTTCTTT.

This chain joins TRBV5-6 and TRBJ1-2; 7 bases match TRBD1. V lost 5 bases and J lost 8; bases outside the gene matches: 9. The CDR3 has 13 amino acids. From germline, CDR1 is SGHDT and CDR2 YYEEEE. CDR3 DNA sequence: TGTGCCAGCAGTCCCGGGACAGAAGTCGGCTACACCTTC. Protein: CASSPGTEVGYTF.

The gene calls are TRBV14 and TRBJ2-7; 7 bases match TRBD1. The length of the CDR3 is 17 residues. The V gene end was trimmed by 2 bases and the J gene end by 0 bases; junction bases not matched to a gene: 10. Germline V gene sequence: CDR1 SGHDN, CDR2 FVKESK. CDR3 in amino acids: CASSQIRDRASSYEQYF. The CDR3 DNA reads TGTGCCAGCAGCCAAATCAGAGACAGGGCGAGCTCCTACGAGCAGTACTTC.

The rearrangement uses TRBV7-2 and TRBJ2-1, with 13 bases matching TRBD2. CDR3 length equals 17 residues. CDR1 is SGHTA and CDR2 is FQGNSA in the germline V gene. The trim removed 5 bases at V and 7 bases at J, leaving 11 bases unmatched. This CDR3 is CASSRQRLAGGGNEQFF. DNA of the CDR3: TGTGCCAGCAGCCGTCAACGACTAGCGGGGGGAGGGAATGAGCAGTTCTTC.

V usage is TRBV2 and J usage is TRBJ2-5; 7 nucleotides line up with TRBD1. The germline V gene encodes CDR1 SNHLY and CDR2 FYNNEI. With 6 bases clipped from V and 3 bases from J, the junction kept 4 bases outside the gene matches. This CDR3 spans 13 amino acids. The CDR3 loop is CASSRDSEETQYF. CDR3 DNA: TGTGCCAGCAGCCGGGACAGTGAAGAGACCCAGTACTTC.

A few counts support this clone. The rearrangement links TRBV7-9 to TRBJ1-4, with D uncertain. The CDR3 extends over 14 amino acids. Germline loops: CDR1 SEHNR, CDR2 FQNEAQ (reference sequence). Trimming stripped 6 bases from V and 7 bases from J, with 15 bases between. The CDR3 is CASRGGDGGEKLFF. DNA for the CDR3: TGTGCCAGCAGGGGCGGCGACGGAGGTGAAAAACTGTTTTTT.

The rearrangement joins TRBV27 to TRBJ1-5; D possibly corresponds to TRBD1 (5 bases). This CDR3 has 14 amino acids. Trimming pared 3 bases from V and 2 bases from J, leaving 8 bases between. Germline CDR1 reads MNHEY; CDR2 reads SMNVEV (reference sequence). CDR3 amino acids: CASSLRGRNQPQHF. The DNA for the CDR3 is TGTGCCAGCAGTTTGCGGGGACGCAATCAGCCCCAGCATTTT.

The V and J genes are TRBV9 and TRBJ1-3; maybe TRBD1 (6 bases). Germline assignment: CDR1 SGDLS and CDR2 YYNGEE. V dropped 3 bases and J dropped 0 bases, with 10 bases sitting between them. The CDR3 has 15 amino acids. CDR3 residues: CASSDGTSSGNTIYF. The CDR3 nucleotides read TGTGCCAGCAGCGACGGGACAAGCTCTGGAAACACCATATATTTT. Combining the CDR3 with reference TRBV9 and TRBJ1-3 gives the whole variable domain DSGVTQTPKHLITATGQRVTLRCSPRSGDLSVYWYQQSLDQGLQFLIQYYNGEERAKGNILERFSAQQFPDLHSELNLSSLELGDSALYFCASSDGTSSGNTIYFGEGSWLTVV.